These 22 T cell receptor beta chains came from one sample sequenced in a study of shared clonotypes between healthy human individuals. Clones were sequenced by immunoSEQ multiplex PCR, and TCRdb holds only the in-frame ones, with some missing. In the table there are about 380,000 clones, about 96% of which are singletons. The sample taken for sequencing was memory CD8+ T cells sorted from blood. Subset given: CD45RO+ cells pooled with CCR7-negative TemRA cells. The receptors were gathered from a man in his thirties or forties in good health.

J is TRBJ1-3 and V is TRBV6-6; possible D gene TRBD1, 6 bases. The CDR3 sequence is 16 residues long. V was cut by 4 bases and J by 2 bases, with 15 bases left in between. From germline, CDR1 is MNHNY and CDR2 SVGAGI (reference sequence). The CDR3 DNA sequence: TGTGCCAGCAGTTTCTACAGGGTAAAACCTGGAAACACCATATATTTT. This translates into CASSFYRVKPGNTIYF.

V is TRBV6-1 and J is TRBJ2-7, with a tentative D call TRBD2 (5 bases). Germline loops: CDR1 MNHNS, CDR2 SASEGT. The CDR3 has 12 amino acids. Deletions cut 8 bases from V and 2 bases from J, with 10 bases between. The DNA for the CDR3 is TGTGCCAGCGGGAGCGATACCTACGAGCAGTACTTC. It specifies CASGSDTYEQYF.

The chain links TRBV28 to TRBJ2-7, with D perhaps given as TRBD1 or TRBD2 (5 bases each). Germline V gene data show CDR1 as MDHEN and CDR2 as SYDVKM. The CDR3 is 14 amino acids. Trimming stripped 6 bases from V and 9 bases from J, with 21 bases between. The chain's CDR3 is CASSPGTVLRRQYF. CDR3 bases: TGTGCCAGCAGCCCCGGGACGGTTTTACGTAGGCAGTACTTC.

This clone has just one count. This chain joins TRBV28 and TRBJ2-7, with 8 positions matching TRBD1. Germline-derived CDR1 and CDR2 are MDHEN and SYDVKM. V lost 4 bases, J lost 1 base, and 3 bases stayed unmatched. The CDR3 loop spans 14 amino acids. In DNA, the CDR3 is TGTGCCAGCAGTTCAGGGGGCGGGTCCTACGAGCAGTACTTC. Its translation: CASSSGGGSYEQYF.

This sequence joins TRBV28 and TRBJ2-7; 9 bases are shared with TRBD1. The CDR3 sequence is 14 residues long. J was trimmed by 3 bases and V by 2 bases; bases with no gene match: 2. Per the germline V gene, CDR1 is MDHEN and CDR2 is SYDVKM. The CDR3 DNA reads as TGTGCCAGCAGTTTAGCGGGACAGGGCTACGAGCAGTACTTC. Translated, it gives CASSLAGQGYEQYF.

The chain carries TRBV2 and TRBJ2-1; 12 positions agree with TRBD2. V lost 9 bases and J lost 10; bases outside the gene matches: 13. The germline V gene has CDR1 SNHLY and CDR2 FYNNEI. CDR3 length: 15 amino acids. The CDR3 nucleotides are TGTGCCAGGGAGGGTCTAGCGGGAGGGGAAAAAGAGCAGTTCTTC. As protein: CAREGLAGGEKEQFF.

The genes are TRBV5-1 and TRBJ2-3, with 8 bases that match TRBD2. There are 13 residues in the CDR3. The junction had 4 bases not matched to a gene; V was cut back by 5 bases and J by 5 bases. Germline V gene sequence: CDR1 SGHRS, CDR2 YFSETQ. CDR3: CASRTLAGDTQYF. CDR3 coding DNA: TGCGCCAGCAGGACCCTAGCGGGAGATACGCAGTATTTT.

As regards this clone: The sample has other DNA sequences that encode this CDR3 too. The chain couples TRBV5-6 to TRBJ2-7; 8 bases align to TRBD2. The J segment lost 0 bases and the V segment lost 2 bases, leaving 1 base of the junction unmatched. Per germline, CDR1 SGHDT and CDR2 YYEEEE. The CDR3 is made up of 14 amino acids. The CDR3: CASSFSGSSYEQYF. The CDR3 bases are TGTGCCAGCAGCTTCAGCGGGAGCTCCTACGAGCAGTACTTC.

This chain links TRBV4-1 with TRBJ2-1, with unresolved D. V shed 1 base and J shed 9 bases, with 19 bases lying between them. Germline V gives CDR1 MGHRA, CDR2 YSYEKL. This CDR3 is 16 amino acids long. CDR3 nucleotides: TGCGCCAGCAGCCAAGGGGTCCTCCGAGGTAACACTGAGCAGTTCTTC. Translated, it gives CASSQGVLRGNTEQFF.

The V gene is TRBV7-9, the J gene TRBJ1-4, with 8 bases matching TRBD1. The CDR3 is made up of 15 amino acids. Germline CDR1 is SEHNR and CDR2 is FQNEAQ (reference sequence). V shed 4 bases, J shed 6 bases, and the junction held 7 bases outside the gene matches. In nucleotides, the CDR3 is TGTGCCAGCAGCTCCGGACAGGGTAGACATGAAAAACTGTTTTTT. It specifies CASSSGQGRHEKLFF.

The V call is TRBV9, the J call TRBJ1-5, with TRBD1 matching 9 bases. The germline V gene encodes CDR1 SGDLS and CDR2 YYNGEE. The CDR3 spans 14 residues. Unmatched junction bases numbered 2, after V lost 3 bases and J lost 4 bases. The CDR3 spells CASSGGQGNQPQHF. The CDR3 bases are TGTGCCAGCAGCGGGGGACAGGGTAATCAGCCCCAGCATTTT.

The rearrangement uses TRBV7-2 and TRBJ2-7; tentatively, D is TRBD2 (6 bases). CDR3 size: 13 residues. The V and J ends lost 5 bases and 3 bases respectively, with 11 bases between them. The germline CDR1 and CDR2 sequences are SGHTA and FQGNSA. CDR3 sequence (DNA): TGTGCCAGCAGCGTCGAGCGGGTCTACGAGCAGTACTTC. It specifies CASSVERVYEQYF.

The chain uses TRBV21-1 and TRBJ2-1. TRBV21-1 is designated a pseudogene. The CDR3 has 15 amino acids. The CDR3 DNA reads TGTGCCAGCAGGGGGGACGTCACCGCCTACAATGAGCAGTTCTTC. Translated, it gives CASRGDVTAYNEQFF.

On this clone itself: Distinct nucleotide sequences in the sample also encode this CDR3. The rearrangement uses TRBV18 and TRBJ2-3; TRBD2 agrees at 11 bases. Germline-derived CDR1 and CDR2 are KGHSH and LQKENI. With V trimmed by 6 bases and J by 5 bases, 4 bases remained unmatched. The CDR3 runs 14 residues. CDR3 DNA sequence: TGTGCCAGCTCGCCGCTAGCGGGAGGAGATACGCAGTATTTT. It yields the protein CASSPLAGGDTQYF.

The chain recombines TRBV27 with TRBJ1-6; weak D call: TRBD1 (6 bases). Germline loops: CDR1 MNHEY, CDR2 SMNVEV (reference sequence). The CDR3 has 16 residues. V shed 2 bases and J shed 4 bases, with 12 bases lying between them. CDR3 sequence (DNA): TGTGCCAGCAGTTTAACAGGGTTTATATATAATTCACCCCTCCACTTT. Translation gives CASSLTGFIYNSPLHF.

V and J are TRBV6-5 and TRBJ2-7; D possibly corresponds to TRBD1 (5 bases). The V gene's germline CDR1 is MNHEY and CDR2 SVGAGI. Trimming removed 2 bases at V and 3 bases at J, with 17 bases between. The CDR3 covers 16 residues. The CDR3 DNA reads TGTGCCAGCAGTTACAGTCCGACTGGACACGGCTACGAGCAGTACTTC. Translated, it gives CASSYSPTGHGYEQYF.

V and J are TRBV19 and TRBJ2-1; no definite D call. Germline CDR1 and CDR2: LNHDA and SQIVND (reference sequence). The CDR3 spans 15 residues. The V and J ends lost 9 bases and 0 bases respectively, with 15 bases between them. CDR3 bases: TGTGCCAGCGGGTACGGGCCAAGCTCCTACAATGAGCAGTTCTTC. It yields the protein CASGYGPSSYNEQFF.

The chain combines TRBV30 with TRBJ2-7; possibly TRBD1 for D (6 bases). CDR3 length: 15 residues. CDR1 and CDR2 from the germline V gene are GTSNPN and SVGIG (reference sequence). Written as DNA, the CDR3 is TGTATCAATCGGGCAGGGGTCCCGAATGCTTACGAGCAGTACTTC. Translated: CINRAGVPNAYEQYF.

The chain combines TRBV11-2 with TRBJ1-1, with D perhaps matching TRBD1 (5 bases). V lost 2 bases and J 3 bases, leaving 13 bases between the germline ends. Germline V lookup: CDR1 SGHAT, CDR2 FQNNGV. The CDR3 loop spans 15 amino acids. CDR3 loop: CASSLRAGGDTEAFF. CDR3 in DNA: TGTGCCAGCAGCTTAAGGGCAGGAGGGGACACTGAAGCTTTCTTT. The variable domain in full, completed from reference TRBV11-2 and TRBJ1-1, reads EAGVAQSPRYKIIEKRQSVAFWCNPISGHATLYWYQQILGQGPKLLIQFQNNGVVDDSQLPKDRFSAERLKGVDSTLKIQPAKLEDSAVYLCASSLRAGGDTEAFFGQGTRLTVV.

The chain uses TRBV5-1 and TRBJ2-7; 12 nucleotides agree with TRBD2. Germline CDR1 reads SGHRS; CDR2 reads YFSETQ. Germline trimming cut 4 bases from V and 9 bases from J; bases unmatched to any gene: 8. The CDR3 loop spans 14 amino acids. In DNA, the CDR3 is TGCGCCAGCAGCCTTAGACTAGCGGGAGCCGCGCAGTACTTC. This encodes CASSLRLAGAAQYF.

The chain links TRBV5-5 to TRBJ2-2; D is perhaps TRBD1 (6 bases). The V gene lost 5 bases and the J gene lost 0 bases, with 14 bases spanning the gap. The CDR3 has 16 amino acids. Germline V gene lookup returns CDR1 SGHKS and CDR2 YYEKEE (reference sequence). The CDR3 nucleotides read TGTGCCAGCAGACGTGGGGGACAACCGAACACCGGGGAGCTGTTTTTT. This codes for CASRRGGQPNTGELFF.

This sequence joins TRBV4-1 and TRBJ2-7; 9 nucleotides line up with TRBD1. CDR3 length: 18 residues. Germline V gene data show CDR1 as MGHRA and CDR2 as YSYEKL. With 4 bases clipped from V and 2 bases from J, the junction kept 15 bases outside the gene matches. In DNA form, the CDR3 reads TGCGCCAGCAGCCGTCATCCGGGGGTCGGGACAGGGACCTACGAGCAGTACTTC. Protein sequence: CASSRHPGVGTGTYEQYF.